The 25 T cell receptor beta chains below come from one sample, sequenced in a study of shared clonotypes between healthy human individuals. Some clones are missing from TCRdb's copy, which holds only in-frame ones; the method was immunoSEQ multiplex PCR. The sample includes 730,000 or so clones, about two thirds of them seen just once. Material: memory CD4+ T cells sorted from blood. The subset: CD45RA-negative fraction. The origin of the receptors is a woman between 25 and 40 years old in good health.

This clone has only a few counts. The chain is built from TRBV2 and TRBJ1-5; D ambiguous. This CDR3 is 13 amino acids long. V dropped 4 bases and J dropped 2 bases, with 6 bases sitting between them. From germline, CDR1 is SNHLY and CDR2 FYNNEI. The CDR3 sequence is CASSGSGNQPQHF. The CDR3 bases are TGTGCCAGCAGTGGATCGGGCAATCAGCCCCAGCATTTT.

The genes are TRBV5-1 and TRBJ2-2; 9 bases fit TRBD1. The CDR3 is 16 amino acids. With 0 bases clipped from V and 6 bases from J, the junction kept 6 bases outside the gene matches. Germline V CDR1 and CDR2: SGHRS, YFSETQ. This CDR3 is CASSLGTGVSAGELFF. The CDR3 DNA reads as TGCGCCAGCAGCTTGGGGACAGGGGTGAGCGCCGGGGAGCTGTTTTTT.

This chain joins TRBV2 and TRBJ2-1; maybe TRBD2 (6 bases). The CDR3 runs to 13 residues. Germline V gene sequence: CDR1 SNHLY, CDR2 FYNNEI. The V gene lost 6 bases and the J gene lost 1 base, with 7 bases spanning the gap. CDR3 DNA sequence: TGTGCCAGCAGCGGGAGATCCTACAATGAGCAGTTCTTC. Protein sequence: CASSGRSYNEQFF.

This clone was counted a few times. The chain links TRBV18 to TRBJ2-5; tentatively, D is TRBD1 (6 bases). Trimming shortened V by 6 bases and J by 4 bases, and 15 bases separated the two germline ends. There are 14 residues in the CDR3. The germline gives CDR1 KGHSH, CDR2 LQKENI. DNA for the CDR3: TGTGCCAGCTCTCAACCAACAGGGATAGAGACCCAGTACTTC. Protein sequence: CASSQPTGIETQYF.

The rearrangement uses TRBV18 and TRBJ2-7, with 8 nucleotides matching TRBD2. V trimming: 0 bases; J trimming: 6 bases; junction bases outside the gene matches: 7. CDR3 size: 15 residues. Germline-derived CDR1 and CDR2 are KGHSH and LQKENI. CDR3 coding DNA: TGTGCCAGCTCACCACCGGGACTAGGACTAGGCGAGCAGTACTTC. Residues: CASSPPGLGLGEQYF.

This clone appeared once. CDR3 amino acids: CASSEGQGGAFF. The CDR3, as DNA: TGTGCCAGCAGTGAGGGACAGGGAGGAGCTTTCTTT. The chain combines TRBV2 with TRBJ1-1, with 9 bases identical to TRBD1. Trimming at V came to 3 bases and at J to 10 bases, leaving 3 bases not matched to a gene. CDR3 size: 12 residues. Germline CDR1 SNHLY, CDR2 FYNNEI. Using reference TRBV2 and TRBJ1-1 for the parts outside the CDR3, the full variable domain is EPEVTQTPSHQVTQMGQEVILRCVPISNHLYFYWYRQILGQKVEFLVSFYNNEISEKSEIFDDQFSVERPDGSNFTLKIRSTKLEDSAMYFCASSEGQGGAFFGQGTRLTVV.

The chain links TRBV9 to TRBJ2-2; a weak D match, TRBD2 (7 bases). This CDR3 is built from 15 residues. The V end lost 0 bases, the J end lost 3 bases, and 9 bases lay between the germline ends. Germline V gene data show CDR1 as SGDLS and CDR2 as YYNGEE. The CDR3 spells CASSVVGGDTGELFF. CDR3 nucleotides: TGTGCCAGCAGCGTAGTAGGGGGGGACACCGGGGAGCTGTTTTTT.

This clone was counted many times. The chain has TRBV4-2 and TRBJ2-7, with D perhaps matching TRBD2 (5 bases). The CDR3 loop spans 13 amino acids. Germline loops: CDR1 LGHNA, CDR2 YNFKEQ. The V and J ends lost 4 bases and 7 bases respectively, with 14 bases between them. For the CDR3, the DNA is TGTGCCAGCAGCCCACAACGGGATAGGGAGCAGTACTTC. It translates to CASSPQRDREQYF.

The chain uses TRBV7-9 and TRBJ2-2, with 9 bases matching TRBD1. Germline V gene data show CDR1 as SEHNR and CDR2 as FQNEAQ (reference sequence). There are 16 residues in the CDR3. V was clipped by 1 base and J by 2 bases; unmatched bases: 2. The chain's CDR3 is CASSLVGQGNTGELFF. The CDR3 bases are TGTGCCAGCAGCTTAGTGGGACAGGGAAACACCGGGGAGCTGTTTTTT.

In DNA, the CDR3 is TGTGCCAGCAGCCAGGCGGTCCTCGGGGAGCTGTTTTTT. Its protein is CASSQAVLGELFF. This chain links TRBV14 with TRBJ2-2; no definite D call. The germline V gene has CDR1 SGHDN and CDR2 FVKESK. V shed 3 bases and J shed 7 bases, with 9 bases lying between them. This CDR3 is 13 amino acids long. The whole variable domain, remainder taken from reference TRBV14 and TRBJ2-2, is EAGVTQFPSHSVIEKGQTVTLRCDPISGHDNLYWYRRVMGKEIKFLLHFVKESKQDESGMPNNRFLAERTGGTYSTLKVQPAELEDSGVYFCASSQAVLGELFFGEGSRLTVL.

The CDR3: CASSALGGGELFF. DNA of the CDR3: TGTGCCAGCAGCGCCCTGGGGGGCGGGGAGCTGTTTTTT. This rearrangement joins TRBV9 to TRBJ2-2; TRBD2 might be the D (6 bases). The CDR3 length is 13 residues. V was trimmed by 3 bases and J by 7 bases, leaving 10 bases between them. Germline CDR1 and CDR2: SGDLS and YYNGEE.

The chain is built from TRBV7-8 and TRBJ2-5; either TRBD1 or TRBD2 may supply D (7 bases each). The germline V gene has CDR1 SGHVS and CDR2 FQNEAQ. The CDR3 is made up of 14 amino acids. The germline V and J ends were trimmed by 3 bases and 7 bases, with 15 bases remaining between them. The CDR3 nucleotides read TGTGCCAGCAGCTTCGACAGGGAGGGCAGGACCCAGTACTTC. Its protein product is CASSFDREGRTQYF.

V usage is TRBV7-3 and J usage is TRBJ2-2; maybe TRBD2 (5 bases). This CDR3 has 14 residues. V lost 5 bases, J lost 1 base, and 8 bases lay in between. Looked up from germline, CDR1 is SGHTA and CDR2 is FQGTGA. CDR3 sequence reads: CASSRGGNTGELFF. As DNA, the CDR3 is TGTGCCAGCAGCCGCGGAGGGAACACCGGGGAGCTGTTTTTT. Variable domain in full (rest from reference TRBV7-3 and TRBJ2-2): GAGVSQTPSNKVTEKGKYVELRCDPISGHTALYWYRQSLGQGPEFLIYFQGTGAADDSGLPNDRFFAVRPEGSVSTLKIQRTERGDSAVYLCASSRGGNTGELFFGEGSRLTVL.

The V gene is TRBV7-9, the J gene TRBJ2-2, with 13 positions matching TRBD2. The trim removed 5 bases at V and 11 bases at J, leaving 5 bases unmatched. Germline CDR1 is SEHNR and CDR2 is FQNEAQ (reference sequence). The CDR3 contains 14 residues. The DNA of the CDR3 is TGTGCCAGCAGCCCACTAGCGGGAGGGGCAGAGCTGTTTTTT. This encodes CASSPLAGGAELFF.

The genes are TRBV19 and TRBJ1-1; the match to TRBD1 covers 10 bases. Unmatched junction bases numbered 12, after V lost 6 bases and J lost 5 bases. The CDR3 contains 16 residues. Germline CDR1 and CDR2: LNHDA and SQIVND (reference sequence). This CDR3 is CASSLPSRQGATEAFF. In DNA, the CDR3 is TGTGCCAGTAGCCTACCCTCCCGACAGGGGGCAACTGAAGCTTTCTTT.

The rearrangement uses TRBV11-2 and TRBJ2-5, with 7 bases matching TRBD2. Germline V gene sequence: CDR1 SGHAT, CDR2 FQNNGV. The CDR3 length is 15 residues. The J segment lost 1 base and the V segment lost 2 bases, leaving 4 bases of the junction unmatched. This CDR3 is CASSLMSSGQETQYF. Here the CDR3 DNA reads TGTGCCAGCAGCTTAATGTCTAGCGGCCAAGAGACCCAGTACTTC. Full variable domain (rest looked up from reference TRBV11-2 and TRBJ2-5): EAGVAQSPRYKIIEKRQSVAFWCNPISGHATLYWYQQILGQGPKLLIQFQNNGVVDDSQLPKDRFSAERLKGVDSTLKIQPAKLEDSAVYLCASSLMSSGQETQYFGPGTRLLVL.

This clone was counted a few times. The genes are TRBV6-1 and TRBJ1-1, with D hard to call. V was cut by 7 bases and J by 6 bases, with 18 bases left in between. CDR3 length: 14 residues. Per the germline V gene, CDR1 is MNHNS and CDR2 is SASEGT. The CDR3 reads CASTEGLGRSEAFF. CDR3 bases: TGTGCCAGCACCGAAGGTCTGGGGAGATCTGAAGCTTTCTTT.

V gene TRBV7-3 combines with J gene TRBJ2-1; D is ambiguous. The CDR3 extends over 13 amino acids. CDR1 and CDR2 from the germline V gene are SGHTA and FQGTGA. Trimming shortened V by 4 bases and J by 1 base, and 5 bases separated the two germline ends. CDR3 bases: TGTGCCAGCAGCTCGGCTTCCTACAATGAGCAGTTCTTC. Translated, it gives CASSSASYNEQFF.

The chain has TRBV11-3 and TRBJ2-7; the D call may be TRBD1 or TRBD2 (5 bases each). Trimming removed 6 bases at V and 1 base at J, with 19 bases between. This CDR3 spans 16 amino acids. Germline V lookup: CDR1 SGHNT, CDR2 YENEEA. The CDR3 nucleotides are TGTGCCAGCAGGGGACGGCGGGTCAACGATTCCTACGAGCAGTACTTC. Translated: CASRGRRVNDSYEQYF.

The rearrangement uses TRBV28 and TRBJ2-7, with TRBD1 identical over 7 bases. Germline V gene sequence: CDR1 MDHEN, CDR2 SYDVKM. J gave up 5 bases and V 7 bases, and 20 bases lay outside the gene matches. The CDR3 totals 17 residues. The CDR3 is CASTPTPRQGEKNEQYF. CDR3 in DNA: TGTGCCAGCACCCCCACGCCCCGACAGGGTGAGAAGAACGAGCAGTACTTC.

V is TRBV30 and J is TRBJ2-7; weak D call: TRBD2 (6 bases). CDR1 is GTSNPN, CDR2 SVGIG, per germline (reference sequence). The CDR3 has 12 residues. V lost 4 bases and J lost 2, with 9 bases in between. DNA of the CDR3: TGTGCCTGGAACCGGGGGACCTACGAGCAGTACTTC. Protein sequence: CAWNRGTYEQYF.

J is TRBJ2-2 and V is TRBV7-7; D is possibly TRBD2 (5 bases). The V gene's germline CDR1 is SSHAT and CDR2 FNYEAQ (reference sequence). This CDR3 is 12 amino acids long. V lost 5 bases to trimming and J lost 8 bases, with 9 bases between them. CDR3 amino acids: CASSITGGELFF. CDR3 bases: TGTGCCAGCAGCATAACGGGGGGGGAGCTGTTTTTT.

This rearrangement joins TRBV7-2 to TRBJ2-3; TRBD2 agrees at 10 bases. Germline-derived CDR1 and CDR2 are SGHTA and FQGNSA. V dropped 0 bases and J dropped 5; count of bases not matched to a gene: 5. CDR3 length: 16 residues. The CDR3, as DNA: TGTGCCAGCAGCTTAGCACTAGCGGGACCTGTAGATACGCAGTATTTT. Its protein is CASSLALAGPVDTQYF.

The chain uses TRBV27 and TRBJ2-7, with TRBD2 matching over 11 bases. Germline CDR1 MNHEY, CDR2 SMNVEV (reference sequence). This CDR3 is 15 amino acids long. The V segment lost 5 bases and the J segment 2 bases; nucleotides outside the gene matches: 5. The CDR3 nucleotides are TGTGCCAGCAGTCGAGGGACTAGCGGTGCCTACGAGCAGTACTTC. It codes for CASSRGTSGAYEQYF.

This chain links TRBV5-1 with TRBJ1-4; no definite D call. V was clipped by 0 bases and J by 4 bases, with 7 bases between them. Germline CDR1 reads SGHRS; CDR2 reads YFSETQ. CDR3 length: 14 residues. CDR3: CASSLVGNNEKLFF. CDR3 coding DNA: TGCGCCAGCAGCTTGGTTGGAAATAATGAAAAACTGTTTTTT.